Described below is a single TCR beta chain sequence and its context. This clonotype has just a few counts. The antigen it recognizes is unknown. No base qualities exist here, and no much larger clone lies one base off it. Libraries were built with 5' RACE. Sequencing instrument: NextSeq 500. Unique molecular identifiers were attached to individual cDNA molecules in the TCR library protocol so that sequencing error and PCR bias could be corrected. Both TCR alpha and beta chains were sequenced, and tight co-correlation was observed between alpha and beta sequence abundances in each sample. The authors processed their data as follows. Decombinator V4 was used to perform V gene, J gene and CDR3 annotation of TCR sequences. TCRs were defined as expanded if a significant change between any two time points was detected under a Poisson model with p below 0.0001. TCR abundances were normalised to the total number of TCRs sequenced per sample and expressed as counts per million. TRAV1-2 paired with TRAJ12, TRAJ20 or TRAJ33 defined MAIT TCRs, while TRAV10 paired with TRAJ18 defined iNKT TCRs. VDJdb, accessed 1 November 2021, was searched for CMV, EBV and SARS-CoV-2 annotated TCRs, with TCRs annotated for multiple antigens excluded. The public sequencing data were trimmed at Q25 with fastp and processed into clonotypes with MiXCR by TCRdb, which kept only in-frame beta chains. Rows with a matching CDR3 protein are joined into one entry that keeps the most common DNA and genes. TCRdb's processing, not the authors' own work, is the source of the V and J calls. The sample table shows some 60,000 distinct CDR3 sequences, and about 8.9% are seen once. The ten largest clones take up roughly a sixth of the sample.

This entry is derived from a study of early T cells in non-severe SARS-CoV-2 infection (dated by TCRdb to the early 2020s). Context from the whole study: Bulk RNA from unsorted whole blood was used for TCR sequencing, so alpha and beta chains could not be paired.

CDR1 and CDR2 are read off the germline V gene as LGHNA and YSLEER. The CDR3 runs 15 residues from the cysteine to the phenylalanine. Left in the record is the CDR3 DNA by itself, 45 bases read in frame from the first base. V is clipped by 0 bases and J by 3 bases, and the sequence between their germline boundaries is 11 bases long. This was a case-control study nested in a cohort of healthcare workers in London, UK, who had nasopharyngeal swab PCR tests and blood samples taken every week. Between 23 and 31 March 2020, the week of the UK lockdown, healthcare workers were enrolled and then followed up weekly for as long as 16 weeks. Summary of the overall study and its limitations: Matching against VDJdb was skewed toward anti-spike CD8 responses, likely underestimated virus-specific expansions, and missed private and CD4 specificities.

The sequenced sample consisted of whole blood. The TCR sequence derives from an adult who was a healthcare worker with PCR-confirmed SARS-CoV-2 infection or an uninfected control (not recorded which). Recombination linked TRBV4-3 to TRBJ1-2; no D gene is confidently identified. This receptor has the CDR3 CASSQDRFGDYGYTF. The nucleotides read TGCGCCAGCAGCCAAGATCGGTTTGGGGACTATGGCTACACCTTC.